The rows below give T cell receptor beta chains drawn from one sample of a study of vaccination effects on CD4 cells after COVID-19. Their antigens remain unidentified. Repertoires were generated with immunoSEQ multiplex PCR, while TCRdb's copy carries only in-frame clones and drops some. The sample lists around 60,000 clones, more than 70% occurring once. The input for sequencing was CD4+ T cells from PBMCs cultured with HCoV-NL63 spike peptides, taken before COVID-19 vaccination. These receptors originate from a human donor who received a COVID-19 vaccine. The CDR3 runs from the conserved cysteine through the conserved F or W. A D gene is named only where the DNA matches it firmly. A clone size is listed for some rows: how often the clone was seen (once, few, many), or a class if it is expanded.

TRBJ1-1 | - | - | TRBV6-2/TRBV6-3 | TGTGCCAGCAGCCAGGGTCGCACTGAAGCTTTCTTT | CASSQGRTEAFF
TRBJ1-4 | - | - | TRBV19 | TGTGCCAGTAGTATGGCCAAGACTTCAACTAATGAAAAACTGTTTTTT | CASSMAKTSTNEKLFF
TRBJ2-3 | - | - | TRBV28 | TGTGCCAGTCAGAGTAGTGTCACAGATACGCAGTATTTT | CASQSSVTDTQYF
TRBJ1-2 | few | - | TRBV7-8 | TGTGCCAGCAGCTTAGCGCTATCACAGTTCTATGGCTACACCTTC | CASSLALSQFYGYTF
TRBJ2-2 | few | - | TRBV5-8 | TGTGCCAGCAGCGCCGTCGGGGTGGACACCGGGGAGCTGTTTTTT | CASSAVGVDTGELFF
TRBJ2-1 | - | - | TRBV2 | TGTGCCAGCAGTGAAGCAACCAGCTCCTACAATGAGCAGTTCTTC | CASSEATSSYNEQFF
TRBJ1-5 | few | - | TRBV12-5 | TGTGCTAGTGGTTCAGGAGCCCCCAATCAGCCCCAGCATTTT | CASGSGAPNQPQHF
TRBJ2-1 | - | - | TRBV5-5 | TGTGCCAGCAGCTCACTCCGGGACACCAATGAGCAGTTCTTC | CASSSLRDTNEQFF
TRBJ1-6 | - | TRBD1 | TRBV28 | TGTGCCAGCAGCCCCACTGACAGGGATAATTCACCCCTCCACTTT | CASSPTDRDNSPLHF
TRBJ2-5 | - | TRBD1 | TRBV29-1 | TGCAGCGTTGCACAGGGGGTGGTCTCGGAGACCCAGTACTTC | CSVAQGVVSETQYF
TRBJ1-6 | - | - | TRBV2 | TGTGCCAGCAAGGGTAGCAATTCACCCCTCCACTTT | CASKGSNSPLHF
TRBJ1-1 | - | - | TRBV18 | TGTGCCAGCTCACCATGGCAAGCCACTGAAGCTTTCTTT | CASSPWQATEAFF
TRBJ1-3 | - | - | TRBV4-2 | TGTGCCAGCAGCCTCGGGGCCCCAAACTCTGGAAACACCATATATTTT | CASSLGAPNSGNTIYF
TRBJ1-5 | once | - | TRBV6-5 | TGTGCCAGCAAGATCGACGCCTATAGCAATCAGCCCCAGCATTTT | CASKIDAYSNQPQHF
TRBJ1-4 | - | - | TRBV18 | TGTGCCAGCTCACGTTCTAGGGAGGGCGAAAAACTGTTTTTT | CASSRSREGEKLFF
TRBJ2-1 | - | - | TRBV24-1 | TGTGCCACCAGTGATTGGTTCTCCTACAATGAGCAGTTCTTC | CATSDWFSYNEQFF
TRBJ1-2 | - | - | TRBV19 | TGTGCCAGTAGGGGTCGAGGAGGCTACACCTTC | CASRGRGGYTF
TRBJ2-2 | - | TRBD2 | TRBV15 | TGTGCCACCAGCAGAAAGCGGGGGGGCGATGCCGGGGAGCTGTTTTTT | CATSRKRGGDAGELFF
TRBJ2-3 | - | TRBD1 | TRBV6-4 | TGTGCCAGCAGCGCCGGGACAGAAGTCACAGATACGCAGTATTTT | CASSAGTEVTDTQYF
TRBJ1-2 | - | TRBD1 | TRBV27 | TGTGCCAGCAGTTCCGGCCGAGGGGGCTACTATGGCTACACCTTC | CASSSGRGGYYGYTF
TRBJ1-2 | - | - | TRBV5-3 | TGTGCCAGAAGCTTGGGAAGGGAAAGGGGTGGCTACACCTTC | CARSLGRERGGYTF
TRBJ1-5 | - | - | TRBV18 | TGTGCCAGCTCACCACTCCAGCATTTT | CASSPLQHF
TRBJ2-6 | - | TRBD1 | TRBV3-1/TRBV3-2 | TGTGCCAGCATGCCGGACAGGGGAAAAACTGGGGCCAACGTCCTGACTTTC | CASMPDRGKTGANVLTF
TRBJ2-2 | - | - | TRBV7-8 | TGTGCCAGCAGCCACACCGGGTTGCCCGGGGAGCTGTTTTTT | CASSHTGLPGELFF
TRBJ2-2 | - | - | TRBV19 | TGTGCCAGTAGTATAACGACGGGGGCGAACACCGGGGAGCTGTTTTTT | CASSITTGANTGELFF
TRBJ2-1 | once | TRBD2 | TRBV5-1 | TGCGCCAGCAGCCCCGCGGGGGGCTCCTACAATGAGCAGTTCTTC | CASSPAGGSYNEQFF
TRBJ1-2 | once | - | TRBV24-1 | TGTGCCACCAGTGGTCGACGAGGGCAATTCTATGGCTACACCTTC | CATSGRRGQFYGYTF
TRBJ2-5 | - | - | TRBV6-6 | TGTGCCAGCAGTTACGAAGGAGAGACCCAGTACTTC | CASSYEGETQYF
TRBJ1-6 | - | - | TRBV10-3 | TGTGCCATCAGTGCGGGCAGCGACGCTAATTCACCCCTCCACTTT | CAISAGSDANSPLHF
TRBJ1-3 | - | - | TRBV4-2 | TGTGCCAGCAGCCAAGATCCTGCGACAACCGACTCTGGAAACACCATATATTTT | CASSQDPATTDSGNTIYF
TRBJ1-2 | - | - | TRBV19 | TGTGCCAGTAGTGCACAAGGGGGAAGTAACTATGGCTACACCTTC | CASSAQGGSNYGYTF
TRBJ2-6 | - | - | TRBV18 | TGTGCCAGCTCAGGCTTTGGGGGCACTGGGGCCAACGTCCTGACTTTC | CASSGFGGTGANVLTF
TRBJ2-5 | - | TRBD2 | TRBV6-5 | TGTGCCAGCAGTTACACTAGCGGGGGAGAGACCCAGTACTTC | CASSYTSGGETQYF
TRBJ2-5 | - | TRBD2 | TRBV5-1 | TGCGCCAGCAGCTTGGGACTAGCGGGGGGCCCCCAAGAGACCCAGTACTTC | CASSLGLAGGPQETQYF
TRBJ2-2 | - | - | TRBV19 | TGTGCCAGTAGTATAGCCCCGGGTAGAGGCACCGGGGAGCTGTTTTTT | CASSIAPGRGTGELFF
TRBJ1-1 | - | - | TRBV5-4 | TGTGCCAGCAGCTTCTTGGGGCTCGACACTGAAGCTTTCTTT | CASSFLGLDTEAFF
TRBJ1-2 | - | TRBD1 | TRBV5-4 | TGTGCCAGCAGCTTTACAGGGGGCGCTGATGGCTACACCTTC | CASSFTGGADGYTF
TRBJ2-1 | - | - | TRBV5-1 | TGCGCCAGCAGTGGGGGGAGCTCCTACAATGAGCAGTTCTTC | CASSGGSSYNEQFF
TRBJ2-1 | - | - | TRBV10-3 | TGTGCCATCAGTGAAGGCGGAACGCCCGGATTCTTC | CAISEGGTPGFF
TRBJ1-1 | - | TRBD1 | TRBV5-1 | TGCGCCAGCAGCCGATCAGGGGGGGGCATGAACACTGAAGCTTTCTTT | CASSRSGGGMNTEAFF
TRBJ1-6 | few | - | TRBV9 | TGTGCCAGCAGCGTAGACAGTGTTAATTCACCCCTCCACTTT | CASSVDSVNSPLHF
TRBJ1-4 | few | - | TRBV2 | TGTGCCAGCACCCTATCCGCAGTTGGGGGAAGGGGAAAACTGTTTTTT | CASTLSAVGGRGKLFF
TRBJ1-2 | - | - | TRBV30 | TGTGCCTGGAGTGTGCTATCTGGGCGGGGGGGATCGGGAGCGGGCTATGGCTACACCTTC | CAWSVLSGRGGSGAGYGYTF
TRBJ1-1 | - | TRBD1 | TRBV3-1/TRBV3-2 | TGTGCCAGCAGCCAGGGACAGGAGAATGCTTTCTTT | CASSQGQENAFF
TRBJ2-2 | - | TRBD2 | TRBV3-1/TRBV3-2 | TGTGCCAGCAGCTGGGGACTAGCGGGGGGGCCAAACACCGGGGAGCTGTTTTTT | CASSWGLAGGPNTGELFF
TRBJ1-2 | - | TRBD1 | TRBV6-5 | TGTGCCAGCAGTTACCCAGGACAGGGGAACACCTTC | CASSYPGQGNTF